This TCR beta chain was recovered during a study of cytomegalovirus exposure and HLA in healthy donors. These donors counted as nominally healthy when sampled, but unrecorded immune exposures were likely. As concerns this clone: Antigen unknown.

In the PCR, 60 Vbeta and 13 Jbeta primers were used. Clones were read by immunoSEQ multiplex PCR, and TCRdb kept only the in-frame ones, dropping some. The sample has roughly 200,000 clones, about 80% seen once; the top ten hold 0.58%. The CDR3 extends over 10 amino acids. V was shortened by 0 bases and J by 14 bases, with 10 bases between the two germline ends. Germline CDR1 reads DFQATT; CDR2 reads SNEGSKA (reference sequence). Regarding the study as a whole: Many donors shared some public TCRs, even though most TCR sequences were rare. Per a prior analysis, the majority of TCR beta V segments were productive roughly 87% or roughly 30% of the time. Later analysis demonstrated an association between a missense DCLRE1C variant and TCR beta V- and J-gene trimming.

The receptor's source is a woman between 35 and 50 years old in good health and CMV-seronegative. Sequenced: PBMCs. The V and J genes are TRBV20-1 and TRBJ1-2; D not resolved. The CDR3, as DNA: TGCAGTGCTAGAGATCCGGCAGGAACCTTC. The encoded protein is CSARDPAGTF.